This is a list of T cell receptor beta chains from one sample in a study of blood T cell repertoires in COVID-19. The protocol was immunoSEQ multiplex PCR, while the TCRdb copy is restricted to in-frame clones and leaves out a portion. Among tens of thousands of clones listed, roughly 79% were seen once. Material for sequencing was peripheral blood. The receptor source for this set is a woman aged 55-75 years with acute or convalescent COVID-19. CDR3s include the opening cysteine and the closing phenylalanine or tryptophan. The D gene is left open where the match is weak. Not every row has a clone size; where given, it reads once, few, many or a size class.

v_gene: TRBV7-8; j_gene: TRBJ1-5; d_gene: TRBD1; abundance: NA; CDR3aa: CASSSLQGVENQPQHF; CDR3nt: TGTGCCAGCAGCTCGTTGCAGGGGGTAGAAAATCAGCCCCAGCATTTT
v_gene: TRBV10-2; j_gene: TRBJ2-2; d_gene: TRBD2; abundance: NA; CDR3aa: CASSQPGGPNTGELFF; CDR3nt: TGCGCCAGCAGTCAGCCGGGGGGGCCAAACACCGGGGAGCTGTTTTTT
v_gene: TRBV30; j_gene: TRBJ1-6; d_gene: NA; abundance: few; CDR3aa: CACRVSQTGRNSPLHF; CDR3nt: TGTGCCTGCCGTGTCAGCCAGACAGGTCGGAACTCACCCCTCCACTTT
v_gene: TRBV5-4; j_gene: TRBJ1-2; d_gene: TRBD1; abundance: NA; CDR3aa: CASSRDSAHMIYGYTF; CDR3nt: TGTGCCAGCAGCCGGGACAGTGCCCACATGATCTATGGCTACACCTTC
v_gene: TRBV3-1/TRBV3-2; j_gene: TRBJ1-5; d_gene: NA; abundance: NA; CDR3aa: CASSQASDQPQHF; CDR3nt: TGTGCCAGCAGCCAAGCTTCAGATCAGCCCCAGCATTTT
v_gene: TRBV9; j_gene: TRBJ1-6; d_gene: NA; abundance: NA; CDR3aa: CASSVEGGLTNSPLHF; CDR3nt: TGTGCCAGCAGCGTAGAAGGGGGTTTAACAAATTCACCCCTCCACTTT
v_gene: TRBV19; j_gene: TRBJ1-4; d_gene: NA; abundance: NA; CDR3aa: CASSIPRRSEKLFF; CDR3nt: TGTGCCAGTAGTATCCCCAGGAGGAGCGAAAAACTGTTTTTT
v_gene: TRBV5-4; j_gene: TRBJ2-7; d_gene: NA; abundance: NA; CDR3aa: CASSYTGRIPYEQYF; CDR3nt: TGTGCCAGCAGCTACACAGGGCGAATTCCCTACGAGCAGTACTTC
v_gene: TRBV11-2; j_gene: TRBJ2-7; d_gene: NA; abundance: once; CDR3aa: CASSPTMWKSYEQYF; CDR3nt: TGTGCCAGCAGCCCTACTATGTGGAAGTCCTACGAGCAGTACTTC
v_gene: TRBV6-4; j_gene: TRBJ2-5; d_gene: TRBD2; abundance: NA; CDR3aa: CASGGRHQETQYF; CDR3nt: TGTGCCAGCGGCGGGAGGCACCAAGAGACCCAGTACTTC
v_gene: TRBV9; j_gene: TRBJ1-3; d_gene: NA; abundance: NA; CDR3aa: CASSVAGNSGNTIYF; CDR3nt: TGTGCCAGCAGCGTGGCAGGGAACTCTGGAAACACCATATATTTT
v_gene: TRBV5-1; j_gene: TRBJ1-1; d_gene: NA; abundance: once; CDR3aa: CASSSQGVNTEAFF; CDR3nt: TGCGCCAGCAGCTCACAGGGTGTGAACACTGAAGCTTTCTTT
v_gene: TRBV20-1; j_gene: TRBJ1-2; d_gene: NA; abundance: few; CDR3aa: CSARLVYGYTF; CDR3nt: TGCAGTGCTAGACTCGTCTATGGCTACACCTTC
v_gene: TRBV28; j_gene: TRBJ2-2; d_gene: TRBD2; abundance: NA; CDR3aa: CASSTGTSFTGELFF; CDR3nt: TGTGCCAGCAGCACCGGGACTAGCTTCACCGGGGAGCTGTTTTTT
v_gene: TRBV9; j_gene: TRBJ1-6; d_gene: NA; abundance: NA; CDR3aa: CASSVGQLRASPLHF; CDR3nt: TGTGCCAGCAGCGTTGGACAGCTGAGGGCCTCGCCCCTCCACTTT
v_gene: TRBV30; j_gene: TRBJ2-7; d_gene: NA; abundance: NA; CDR3aa: CAWTQGGPLREQYF; CDR3nt: TGTGCCTGGACTCAAGGGGGACCCCTCCGCGAGCAGTACTTC
v_gene: TRBV28; j_gene: TRBJ1-2; d_gene: TRBD1; abundance: NA; CDR3aa: CASSIYTGESNYGYTF; CDR3nt: TGTGCCAGCAGTATTTACACAGGGGAGAGTAACTATGGCTACACCTTC
v_gene: TRBV6-5; j_gene: TRBJ1-6; d_gene: NA; abundance: NA; CDR3aa: CASSPEEGYNSPLHF; CDR3nt: TGTGCCAGCAGTCCCGAGGAGGGCTATAATTCACCCCTCCACTTT
v_gene: TRBV6-5; j_gene: TRBJ2-2; d_gene: TRBD1; abundance: NA; CDR3aa: CASSHRGRGTGELFF; CDR3nt: TGTGCCAGCAGCCACAGGGGGCGCGGGACCGGGGAGCTGTTTTTT
v_gene: TRBV5-6; j_gene: TRBJ1-2; d_gene: NA; abundance: NA; CDR3aa: CASSPNSGTGPRGYTF; CDR3nt: TGTGCCAGCAGCCCCAATTCCGGAACAGGTCCCAGAGGCTACACCTTC
v_gene: TRBV29-1; j_gene: TRBJ2-7; d_gene: NA; abundance: few; CDR3aa: CSVTRLSGSYEQYF; CDR3nt: TGCAGCGTTACCCGCCTGAGCGGCTCCTACGAGCAGTACTTC
v_gene: TRBV7-9; j_gene: TRBJ2-2; d_gene: TRBD1; abundance: NA; CDR3aa: CASSSTRTGLNTGELFF; CDR3nt: TGTGCCAGCAGCTCGACGAGGACAGGGTTAAACACCGGGGAGCTGTTTTTT
v_gene: TRBV18; j_gene: TRBJ2-3; d_gene: TRBD1; abundance: NA; CDR3aa: CASSGLTGVGADTQYF; CDR3nt: TGTGCCAGCTCAGGACTGACAGGGGTTGGGGCAGATACGCAGTATTTT
v_gene: TRBV27; j_gene: TRBJ2-2; d_gene: NA; abundance: few; CDR3aa: CASSPRITGELFF; CDR3nt: TGTGCCAGCAGCCCGAGGATCACCGGGGAGCTGTTTTTT
v_gene: TRBV3-1/TRBV3-2; j_gene: TRBJ1-2; d_gene: NA; abundance: NA; CDR3aa: CASSQERRGYTF; CDR3nt: TGTGCCAGCAGCCAAGAACGGAGAGGCTACACCTTC
v_gene: TRBV11-2; j_gene: TRBJ2-3; d_gene: NA; abundance: NA; CDR3aa: CASSLATQPTDTQYF; CDR3nt: TGTGCCAGCAGCTTAGCAACACAGCCGACAGATACGCAGTATTTT
v_gene: TRBV10-3; j_gene: TRBJ1-2; d_gene: TRBD1; abundance: NA; CDR3aa: CAISEELTGAFYGYTF; CDR3nt: TGTGCCATCAGTGAGGAATTGACAGGGGCCTTCTATGGCTACACCTTC
v_gene: TRBV19; j_gene: TRBJ1-1; d_gene: NA; abundance: NA; CDR3aa: CASSIGPGLGTEAFF; CDR3nt: TGTGCCAGTAGTATAGGTCCAGGGTTGGGCACTGAAGCTTTCTTT
v_gene: TRBV10-1; j_gene: TRBJ1-2; d_gene: NA; abundance: once; CDR3aa: CASSDSAGLGYTF; CDR3nt: TGCGCCAGCAGTGACTCGGCAGGGCTTGGCTACACCTTC
v_gene: TRBV5-1; j_gene: TRBJ2-3; d_gene: NA; abundance: NA; CDR3aa: CASSLTGPGTDTQYF; CDR3nt: TGCGCCAGCAGCTTAACAGGCCCGGGCACAGATACGCAGTATTTT
v_gene: TRBV6-6; j_gene: TRBJ2-7; d_gene: TRBD1; abundance: NA; CDR3aa: CASSLQEGDRAAYEQYF; CDR3nt: TGTGCCAGCAGTCTACAGGAAGGGGACAGGGCTGCCTACGAGCAGTACTTC
v_gene: TRBV3-1/TRBV3-2; j_gene: TRBJ2-1; d_gene: TRBD2; abundance: NA; CDR3aa: CASSPVLAGSYNEQFF; CDR3nt: TGTGCCAGCAGCCCAGTACTAGCGGGCTCCTACAATGAGCAGTTCTTC
v_gene: TRBV9; j_gene: TRBJ2-3; d_gene: TRBD2; abundance: NA; CDR3aa: CASSSPGTSGSISTDTQYF; CDR3nt: TGTGCCAGCAGCAGTCCGGGGACTAGCGGAAGTATATCCACAGATACGCAGTATTTT